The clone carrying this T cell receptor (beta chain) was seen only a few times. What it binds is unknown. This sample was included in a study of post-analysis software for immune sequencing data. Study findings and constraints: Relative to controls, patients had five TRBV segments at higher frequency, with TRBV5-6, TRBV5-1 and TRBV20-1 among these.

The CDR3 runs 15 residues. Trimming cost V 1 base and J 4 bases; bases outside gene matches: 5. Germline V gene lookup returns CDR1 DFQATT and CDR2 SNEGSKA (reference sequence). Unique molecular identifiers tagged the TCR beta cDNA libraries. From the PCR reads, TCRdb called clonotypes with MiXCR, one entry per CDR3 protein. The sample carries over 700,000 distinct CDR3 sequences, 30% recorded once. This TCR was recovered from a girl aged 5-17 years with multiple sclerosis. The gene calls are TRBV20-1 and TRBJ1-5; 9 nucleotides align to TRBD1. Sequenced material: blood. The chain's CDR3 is CSARGRTGANQPQHF. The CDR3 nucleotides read TGCAGTGCTAGAGGGCGGACAGGGGCGAATCAGCCCCAGCATTTT.